The text below deals with one T cell receptor (beta chain). This receptor's antigen is unknown. Nothing much larger sits one base from this clone, and base qualities are not available. The CDR3 regions of human TCRbeta chains were subjected to immunosequencing. The authors' analysis ran thus. Repertoire TCRs were matched against a reference library of SARS-CoV-2-specific TCRs generated with the MIRA antigen-specificity platform. Breadth meant the fraction of unique TCRs that were SARS-CoV-2-associated, whereas depth meant the fraction of total T cells that were SARS-CoV-2-associated. Each spike-specific TCR was assigned to its reactive spike region and to a CD4 or CD8 class using the MIRA data. Log10-transformed breadth and depth values were compared by one-way ANOVA with Sidak's multiple comparisons tests. Sourced from immuneACCESS, this table was stored by TCRdb with only in-frame sequences that have V and J called. A share of the clones is absent; for the studies checked, an unresolved V gene accounts for under half, and the remainder has no known explanation. D and trimming come from the DNA, and the V and J calls and clone size come from that table. The sample data list around 150,000 clones, and around 92% of these were observed just once. The top ten clones comprise 3.5% to 4.5% of the sample.

The record originates from a study of T cell responses to AZD1222 COVID-19 vaccine (dated by TCRdb to the early 2020s). Regarding the research as a whole: TCR sequencing covered more than 230 trial participants: 207 given two doses of AZD1222 and 26 given two doses of MenACWY control vaccine. Trial participants were enrolled by age into 18-55, 56-69 and 70-plus year subgroups, with roughly 150, 30 and 60 TCR-sequenced participants respectively. General findings and caveats noted by the study authors: The 56-69-year group was small, and its depth increase did not reach significance, likely because of low power. Only six AZD1222 recipients were SARS-CoV-2 seropositive at baseline, limiting conclusions about previously exposed vaccinees. The whole spike protein was spanned by vaccine-associated CD4 TCRs, and dominant responses were seen in regions 160-218 and 743-854. Participants were mostly white British, with more females than males. The authors suggested clonal diversity may have been underestimated. After two AZD1222 doses, both the breadth and the depth of spike-specific TCRs were significantly higher than at day 0 and than in MenACWY recipients. Because no day 14 peak-response samples were available, the repertoires could be characterized only after the peak T cell response. Reportedly, almost half of the unique spike-specific TCRs recognized epitopes lying outside the regions that are mutated in the B.1.351 and B.1.1.7 variants.

Per the publication, the time point label means: about 28 days (+/-7) after the second vaccine dose. Because spike-specific TCR depth and breadth did not differ between the two schedules, AZD1222 recipients who got a second dose at roughly 4 weeks were pooled with those who got a second dose at roughly 12 weeks. Samples from vaccinated people were obtained from the UK trials COV001 and COV002, which included a single-blind randomized controlled phase 2/3 trial of AZD1222 (ChAdOx1 nCoV-19) in healthy adults. Trial participant PBMC samples were collected at day 0 and day 28 after the second dose for TCRbeta chain sequencing. The TCR originated in an adult who received the AZD1222 COVID-19 vaccine. This specimen consisted of peripheral blood, obtained 28 days after the second AZD1222 dose.

At the DNA level, the sequence is TGCGCCAGCAGCCAAAACTTATTGCCGACTAGCGGTTTGGGGGAGCTGTTTTTT. It codes for CASSQNLLPTSGLGELFF. The chain is encoded by TRBV5-1 joined to TRBJ2-2; 9 central bases correspond to TRBD2. CDR3 length: 18 amino acids, cysteine to phenylalanine. Only CDR3 DNA remains: 54 bases, in frame from the first base. For CDR1 and CDR2, the germline V gene lists SGHRS and YFSETQ. V has 4 bases trimmed and J has 8 bases trimmed; junction bases matching no gene number 18.